The T cell receptor (beta chain) under discussion was sequenced for a study of CD8+ T cells in alopecia areata. Study background: Treatment comprised oral tofacitinib, 5 to 10 mg twice daily, in treated patients. Treatment with tofacitinib (6 to 18 months) was followed by 6 months off drug. Study findings and constraints: Relative to normal scalp, lesional scalp, especially alopecia totalis/universalis, showed higher clonality. The study found TCR sharing across patients less clear than in mice, possibly for HLA reasons.

RNA was extracted and reverse transcribed into cDNA as the sequencing template. Sequencing was performed with immunoSEQ multiplex PCR; in TCRdb, only in-frame clones are kept and a portion is missing. Of about 8,900 clones in the sample, about 67% were seen once. From alopecia areata patients, lesional scalp punch biopsies and peripheral blood were collected. Germline loops: CDR1 KGHSH, CDR2 LQKENI. This CDR3 spans 13 amino acids. The V end was cut by 4 bases, the J end by 6 bases, with 7 bases between. Turning to this clone: What it recognizes is unknown.

The specimen sequenced was skin. This rearrangement joins TRBV18 to TRBJ1-6, with no clear D. This receptor was identified in a human donor with alopecia areata. CDR3 coding DNA: TGTGCCAGCTCACTTCACCCTAATTCACCCCTCCACTTT. This sequence encodes CASSLHPNSPLHF.